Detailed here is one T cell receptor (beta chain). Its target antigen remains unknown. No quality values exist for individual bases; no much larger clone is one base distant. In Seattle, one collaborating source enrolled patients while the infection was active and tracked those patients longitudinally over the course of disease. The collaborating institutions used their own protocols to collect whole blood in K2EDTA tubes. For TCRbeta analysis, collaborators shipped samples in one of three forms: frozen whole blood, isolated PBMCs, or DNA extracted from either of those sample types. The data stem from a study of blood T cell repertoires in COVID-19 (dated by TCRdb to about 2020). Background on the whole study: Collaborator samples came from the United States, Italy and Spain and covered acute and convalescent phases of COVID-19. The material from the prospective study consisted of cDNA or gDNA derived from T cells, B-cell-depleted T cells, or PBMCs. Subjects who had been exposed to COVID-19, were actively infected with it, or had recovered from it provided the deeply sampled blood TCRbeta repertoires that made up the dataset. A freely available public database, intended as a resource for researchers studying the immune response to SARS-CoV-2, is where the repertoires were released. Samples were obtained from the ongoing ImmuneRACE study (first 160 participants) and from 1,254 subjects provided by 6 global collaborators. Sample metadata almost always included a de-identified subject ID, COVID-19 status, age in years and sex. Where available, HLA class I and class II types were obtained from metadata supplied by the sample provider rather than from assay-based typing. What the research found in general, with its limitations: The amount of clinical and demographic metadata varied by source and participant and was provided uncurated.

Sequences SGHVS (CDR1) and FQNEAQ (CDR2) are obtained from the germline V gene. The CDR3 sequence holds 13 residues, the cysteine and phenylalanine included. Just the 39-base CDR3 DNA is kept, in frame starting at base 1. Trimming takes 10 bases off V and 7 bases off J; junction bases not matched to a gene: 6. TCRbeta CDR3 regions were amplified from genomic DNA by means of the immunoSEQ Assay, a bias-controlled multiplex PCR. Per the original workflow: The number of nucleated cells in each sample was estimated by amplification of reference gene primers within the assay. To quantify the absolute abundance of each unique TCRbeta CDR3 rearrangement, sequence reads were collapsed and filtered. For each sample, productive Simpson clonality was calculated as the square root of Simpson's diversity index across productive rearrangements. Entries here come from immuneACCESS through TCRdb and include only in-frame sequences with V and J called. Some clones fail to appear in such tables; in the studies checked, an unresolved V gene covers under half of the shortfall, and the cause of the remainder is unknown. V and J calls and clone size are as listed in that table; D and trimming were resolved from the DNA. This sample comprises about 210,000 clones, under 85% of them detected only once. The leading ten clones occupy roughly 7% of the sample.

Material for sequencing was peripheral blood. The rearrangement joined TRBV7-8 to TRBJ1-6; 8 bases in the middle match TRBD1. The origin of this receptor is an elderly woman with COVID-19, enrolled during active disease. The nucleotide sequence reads TGTGCCACCGGACAGGGCTTAAATTCACCCCTCCACTTT. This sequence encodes CATGQGLNSPLHF. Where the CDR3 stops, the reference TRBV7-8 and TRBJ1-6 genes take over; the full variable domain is GAGVSQSPRYKVAKRGQDVALRCDPISGHVSLFWYQQALGQGPEFLTYFQNEAQLDKSGLPSDRFFAERPEGSVSTLKIQRTQQEDSAVYLCATGQGLNSPLHFGNGTRLTVT.